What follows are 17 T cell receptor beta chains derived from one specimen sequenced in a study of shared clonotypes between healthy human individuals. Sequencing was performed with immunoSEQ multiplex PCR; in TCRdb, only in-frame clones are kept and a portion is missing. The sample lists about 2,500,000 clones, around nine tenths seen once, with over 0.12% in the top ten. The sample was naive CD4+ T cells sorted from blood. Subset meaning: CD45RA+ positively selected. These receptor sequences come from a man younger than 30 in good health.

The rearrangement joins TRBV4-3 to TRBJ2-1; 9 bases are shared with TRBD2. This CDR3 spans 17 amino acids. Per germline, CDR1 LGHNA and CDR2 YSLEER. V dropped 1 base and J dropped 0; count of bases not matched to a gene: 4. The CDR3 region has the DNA TGCGCCAGCAGCCAAGCTTTAGCGGGAGTCTCCTACAATGAGCAGTTCTTC. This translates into CASSQALAGVSYNEQFF.

The CDR3 loop reads CASRFGTDNEKLFF. Written as DNA, the CDR3 is TGTGCCAGCAGGTTCGGGACAGATAATGAAAAACTGTTTTTT. This chain connects TRBV6-6 to TRBJ1-4; 7 bases are a match to TRBD1. This CDR3 spans 14 amino acids. Germline CDR1 is MNHNY and CDR2 is SVGAGI (reference sequence). V lost 6 bases, J lost 4 bases, and 5 bases stayed unmatched.

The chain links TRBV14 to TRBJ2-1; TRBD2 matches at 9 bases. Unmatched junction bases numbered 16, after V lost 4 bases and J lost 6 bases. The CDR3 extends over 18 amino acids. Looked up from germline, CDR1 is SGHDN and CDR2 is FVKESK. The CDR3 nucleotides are TGTGCCAGCAGCCTCGTCGGGGGGGGACTAGCACGGTCCAATGAGCAGTTCTTC. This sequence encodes CASSLVGGGLARSNEQFF.

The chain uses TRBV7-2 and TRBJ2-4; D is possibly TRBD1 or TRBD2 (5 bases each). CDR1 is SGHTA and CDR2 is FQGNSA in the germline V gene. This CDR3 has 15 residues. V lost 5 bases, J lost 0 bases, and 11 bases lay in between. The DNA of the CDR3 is TGTGCCAGCAGCGAGGGGTCTGGAGCCAAAAACATTCAGTACTTC. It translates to CASSEGSGAKNIQYF.

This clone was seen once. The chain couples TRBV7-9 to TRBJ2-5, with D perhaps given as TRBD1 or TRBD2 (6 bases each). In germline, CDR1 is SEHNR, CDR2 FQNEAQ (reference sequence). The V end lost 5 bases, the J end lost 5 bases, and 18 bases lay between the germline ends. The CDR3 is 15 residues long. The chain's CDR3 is CASSPPGGGVETQYF. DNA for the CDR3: TGTGCCAGCAGCCCCCCCGGAGGGGGTGTGGAGACCCAGTACTTC.

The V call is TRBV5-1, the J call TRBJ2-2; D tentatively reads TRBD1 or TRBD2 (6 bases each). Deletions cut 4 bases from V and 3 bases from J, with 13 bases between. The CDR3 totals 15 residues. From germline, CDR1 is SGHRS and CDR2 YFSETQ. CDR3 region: CASSGGPRYTGELFF. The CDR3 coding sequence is TGCGCCAGCAGCGGGGGGCCCAGGTACACCGGGGAGCTGTTTTTT.

CDR3 nucleotides: TGTGCCAGCAGTGACTCGATGGCAGTTTGGCCGGGGAGTTGGAAGACCCAGTACTTC. Protein: CASSDSMAVWPGSWKTQYF. The genes are TRBV6-4 and TRBJ2-5; TRBD2 might be the D (5 bases). This CDR3 has 19 amino acids. V was shortened by 0 bases and J by 6 bases, with 26 bases between the two germline ends. Germline V CDR1 and CDR2: MRHNA, SNTAGT.

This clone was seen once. The CDR3, as DNA: TGTGCCAGCAGTCAAGACAGGGCTAATGAAAAACTGTTTTTT. This codes for CASSQDRANEKLFF. The chain employs TRBV6-1 and TRBJ1-4; 7 bases line up with TRBD1. Germline V lookup: CDR1 MNHNS, CDR2 SASEGT. The CDR3 covers 14 residues. V lost 5 bases to trimming and J lost 3 bases; unmatched junction nucleotides: 3.

CDR3 coding DNA: TGTGCCATCAGAGACGACAGGGTGTCCACTGAAGCTTTCTTT. Translating it yields CAIRDDRVSTEAFF. The chain combines TRBV10-3 with TRBJ1-1; 7 bases match TRBD1. This CDR3 is 14 amino acids long. Germline CDR1 and CDR2: ENHRY and SYGVKD. The ends lost 6 bases at V and 4 bases at J; junction bases unmatched: 8.

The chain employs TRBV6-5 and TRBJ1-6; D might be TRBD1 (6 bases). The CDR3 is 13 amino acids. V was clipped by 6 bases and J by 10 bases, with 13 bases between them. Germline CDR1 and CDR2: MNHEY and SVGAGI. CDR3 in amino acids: CASRHREGSPLHF. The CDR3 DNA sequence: TGTGCCAGCAGGCACAGGGAAGGGTCACCCCTCCACTTT.

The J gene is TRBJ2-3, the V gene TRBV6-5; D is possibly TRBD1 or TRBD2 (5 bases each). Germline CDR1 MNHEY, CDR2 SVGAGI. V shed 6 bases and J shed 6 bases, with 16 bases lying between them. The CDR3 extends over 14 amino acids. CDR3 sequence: CASRQPGGADTQYF. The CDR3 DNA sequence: TGTGCCAGCAGACAGCCTGGGGGAGCCGATACGCAGTATTTT.

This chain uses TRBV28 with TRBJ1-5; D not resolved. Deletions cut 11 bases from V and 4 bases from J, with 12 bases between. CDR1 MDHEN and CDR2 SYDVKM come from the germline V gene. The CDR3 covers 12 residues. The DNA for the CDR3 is TGTGCCGTTAGGAAGGAGAATCAGCCCCAGCATTTT. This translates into CAVRKENQPQHF. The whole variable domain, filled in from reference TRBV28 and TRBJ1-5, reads DVKVTQSSRYLVKRTGEKVFLECVQDMDHENMFWYRQDPGLGLRLIYFSYDVKMKEKGDIPEGYSVSREKKERFSLILESASTNQTSMYLCAVRKENQPQHFGDGTRLSIL.

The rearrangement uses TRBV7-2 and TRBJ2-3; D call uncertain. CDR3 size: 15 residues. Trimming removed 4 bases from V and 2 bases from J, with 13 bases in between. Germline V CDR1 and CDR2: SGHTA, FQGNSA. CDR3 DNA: TGTGCCAGCAGCTCCGAAGGTCCTTCCACAGATACGCAGTATTTT. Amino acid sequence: CASSSEGPSTDTQYF.

The CDR3 reads CASSLSVSGGEETQYF. The CDR3 DNA is TGCGCCAGCAGCTTGAGTGTTAGCGGGGGGGAAGAGACCCAGTACTTC. The chain is built from TRBV5-1 and TRBJ2-5; 11 bases line up with TRBD2. Germline CDR1 SGHRS, CDR2 YFSETQ. The trim removed 1 base at V and 3 bases at J, leaving 5 bases unmatched. This CDR3 spans 16 amino acids.

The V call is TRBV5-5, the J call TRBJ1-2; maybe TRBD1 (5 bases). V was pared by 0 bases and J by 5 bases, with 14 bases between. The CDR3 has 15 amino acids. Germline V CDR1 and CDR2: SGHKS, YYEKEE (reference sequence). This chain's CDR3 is CASSLGQGTVYGYTF. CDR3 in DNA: TGTGCCAGCAGCTTGGGGCAGGGTACGGTGTATGGCTACACCTTC.

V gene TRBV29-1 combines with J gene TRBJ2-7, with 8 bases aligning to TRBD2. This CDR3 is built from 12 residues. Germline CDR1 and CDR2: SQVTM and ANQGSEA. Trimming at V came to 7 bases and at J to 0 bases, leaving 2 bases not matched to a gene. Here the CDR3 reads CSAGTSSYEQYF. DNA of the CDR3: TGCAGCGCCGGGACTAGCTCCTACGAGCAGTACTTC.

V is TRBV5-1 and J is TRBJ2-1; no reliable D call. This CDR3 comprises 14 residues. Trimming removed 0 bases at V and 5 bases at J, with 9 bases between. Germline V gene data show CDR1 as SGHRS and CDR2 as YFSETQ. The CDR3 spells CASSLGPGNNEQFF. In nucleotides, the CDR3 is TGCGCCAGCAGCTTGGGACCGGGCAACAATGAGCAGTTCTTC.